Sequencing of this TCR beta chain was carried out in a study of T-cell memory formation after mild COVID-19. At the level of the study: Each donor largely had its own TCR clusters. Whole-study findings and limits: Contracting clones localized mainly to CM and EM when CD4+ and mainly to EMRA when CD8+. Pre-infection memory harbored some responding clones, suggesting cross-reactive memory joined.

The CDR3 length is 14 residues. J was trimmed by 7 bases and V by 5 bases; bases with no gene match: 10. From germline, CDR1 is DFQATT and CDR2 SNEGSKA (reference sequence). This clonotype was observed a handful of times. Its antigen is currently unknown. Employing constant-segment primers, 5'RACE generated TCR alpha and TCR beta cDNA libraries bearing sample barcodes and UMIs. One entry per CDR3 protein, called by TCRdb with MiXCR from the 5' RACE reads. The table has around 470,000 distinct CDR3 sequences, approximately 20% seen once. Sequencing used PBMCs or a T cell subset sorted from them (not recorded which). The sequence was obtained from an adult woman who had mild COVID-19 (a few samples of this study predate the infection). Cell type and time point are not known. The rearrangement links TRBV20-1 to TRBJ2-2, with TRBD1 matching 7 bases. The CDR3 coding sequence is TGCAGTGCTTCCAGGGACAGTCTCTTCGGGGAGCTGTTTTTT. Translated: CSASRDSLFGELFF.